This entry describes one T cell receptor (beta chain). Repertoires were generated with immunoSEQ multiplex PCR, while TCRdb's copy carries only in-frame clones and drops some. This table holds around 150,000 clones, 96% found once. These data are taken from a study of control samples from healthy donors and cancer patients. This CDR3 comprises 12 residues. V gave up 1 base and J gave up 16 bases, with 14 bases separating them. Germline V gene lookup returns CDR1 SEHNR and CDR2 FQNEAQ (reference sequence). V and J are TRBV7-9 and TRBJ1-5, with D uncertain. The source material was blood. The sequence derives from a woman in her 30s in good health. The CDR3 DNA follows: TGTGCCAGCAGCTTAGGGGGAAGTTTGGAACATTTT. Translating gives CASSLGGSLEHF.